Presented here are 29 T cell receptor beta chains from one specimen sequenced in a study of a mutant IDH1 vaccine in newly diagnosed glioma. Method: immunoSEQ multiplex PCR; TCRdb's copy keeps in-frame clones and lacks some. This sample has 120,000 or so clones, with roughly 78% found just once. The time point here: week 11, during vaccination. Vaccination comprised doses that each held 300 ug of mutant IDH1 20-mer peptide, plus topical imiquimod. Their target antigens are unknown. Here the sequenced sample was PBMCs, taken from a glioma patient whose treatment included an IDH1 peptide vaccine. All receptors come from a man between 40 and 49 years old with glioma.

This clone was recorded a few times. V is TRBV18 and J is TRBJ2-3; 8 bases fit TRBD2. The CDR3 extends over 16 amino acids. With 1 base clipped from V and 0 bases from J, the junction kept 3 bases outside the gene matches. CDR1 and CDR2 (germline): KGHSH, LQKENI. CDR3 bases: TGTGCCAGCTCACCACGGGGACTAGGGAGCACAGATACGCAGTATTTT. As protein: CASSPRGLGSTDTQYF.

This clone was seen a few times. The chain joins TRBV10-3 to TRBJ2-2, with D perhaps TRBD2 (5 bases). Trimming pared 3 bases from V and 5 bases from J, leaving 10 bases between. The CDR3 contains 14 residues. Germline V gene lookup returns CDR1 ENHRY and CDR2 SYGVKD. The CDR3 DNA sequence: TGTGCCATCAGTGATCAGGCGGGTACCGGGGAGCTGTTTTTT. It encodes CAISDQAGTGELFF.

The chain uses TRBV19 and TRBJ2-5; the match to TRBD1 covers 7 bases. Germline CDR1 LNHDA, CDR2 SQIVND (reference sequence). This CDR3 has 13 residues. J lost 5 bases, V lost 5 bases, and 5 bases had no gene match. The CDR3 loop reads CASSLDREETQYF. The CDR3 DNA sequence: TGTGCCAGTAGTCTCGACAGGGAGGAGACCCAGTACTTC.

V is TRBV7-9 and J is TRBJ1-1; D gene unclear. The CDR3 sequence is 15 residues long. Germline values: CDR1 SEHNR, CDR2 FQNEAQ (reference sequence). The V gene lost 1 base and the J gene lost 1 base, with 10 bases spanning the gap. For the CDR3, the DNA is TGTGCCAGCAGCTTAGGTTCGGTACAGAACACTGAAGCTTTCTTT. It yields the protein CASSLGSVQNTEAFF.

This clone was observed a few times. This chain connects TRBV27 to TRBJ1-6; D not certain. Trimming shortened V by 7 bases and J by 6 bases, and 16 bases separated the two germline ends. The germline CDR1 and CDR2 sequences are MNHEY and SMNVEV (reference sequence). This CDR3 has 15 residues. DNA for the CDR3: TGTGCCAGCACATCCCCTAGCGTTCTTAATTCACCCCTCCACTTT. Amino acids: CASTSPSVLNSPLHF.

This clone has a handful of counts. V and J are TRBV29-1 and TRBJ2-3; possible D gene TRBD2, 5 bases. The length of the CDR3 is 14 residues. Trimming shortened V by 5 bases and J by 4 bases, and 16 bases separated the two germline ends. The germline CDR1 and CDR2 sequences are SQVTM and ANQGSEA. In DNA, the CDR3 is TGCAGCGTTACCCCGGGGTCGGCGGCAGATACGCAGTATTTT. Amino acid sequence: CSVTPGSAADTQYF.

The rearrangement joins TRBV6-1 to TRBJ1-6; D not certain. V shed 3 bases and J shed 7 bases, with 10 bases lying between them. From germline, CDR1 is MNHNS and CDR2 SASEGT. The CDR3 is 14 residues long. Written as DNA, the CDR3 is TGTGCCAGCAGTGAGGCAAGGAGGAATTCACCCCTCCACTTT. The encoded protein is CASSEARRNSPLHF.

The rearrangement links TRBV7-2 to TRBJ2-7; 7 nucleotides align to TRBD1. V was pared by 0 bases and J by 6 bases, with 8 bases of the junction left unmatched. This CDR3 region has 15 residues. Germline CDR1 and CDR2: SGHTA and FQGNSA. CDR3 loop: CASSLAGGVVGEQYF. CDR3 sequence (DNA): TGTGCCAGCAGCTTAGCAGGGGGCGTCGTCGGCGAGCAGTACTTC.

The chain couples TRBV11-3 to TRBJ2-5, with 8 bases fitting TRBD2. The V gene's germline CDR1 is SGHNT and CDR2 YENEEA. The ends lost 8 bases at V and 1 base at J; junction bases unmatched: 9. The CDR3 length is 15 residues. CDR3 in DNA: TGTGCCAGCTCCGTGGGGCTAGCGGGCCAAGAGACCCAGTACTTC. This gives the protein CASSVGLAGQETQYF.

V gene TRBV7-2 combines with J gene TRBJ1-2; no firm D call. CDR3 length equals 15 residues. Trimming took 2 bases from V and 2 from J, leaving 12 bases between them. The germline V gene has CDR1 SGHTA and CDR2 FQGNSA. In DNA, the CDR3 is TGTGCCAGCAGCTTACCCCGCAGGACCAACTATGGCTACACCTTC. Encoded protein: CASSLPRRTNYGYTF.

This clone showed up just once. J is TRBJ1-3 and V is TRBV9; no definite D call. V dropped 0 bases and J dropped 3 bases, with 7 bases sitting between them. The length of the CDR3 is 14 residues. From germline, CDR1 is SGDLS and CDR2 YYNGEE. The CDR3 protein is CASSVDAVGNTIYF. DNA for the CDR3: TGTGCCAGCAGCGTAGATGCAGTTGGAAACACCATATATTTT.

The J gene is TRBJ1-1, the V gene TRBV6-5, with D possibly being TRBD1 (5 bases). Germline CDR1 is MNHEY and CDR2 is SVGAGI. V shed 4 bases and J shed 6 bases, with 9 bases lying between them. This CDR3 is 12 amino acids long. CDR3 nucleotides: TGTGCCAGCAGTTTGATAGGGGCTGAAGCTTTCTTT. It encodes CASSLIGAEAFF.

The chain combines TRBV5-6 with TRBJ1-4; a weak D match, TRBD1 (5 bases). With 1 base removed from V and 3 bases from J, the gap between germline ends came to 16 bases. This CDR3 region has 17 residues. Germline CDR1 and CDR2: SGHDT and YYEEEE. The CDR3 DNA sequence: TGTGCCAGCAGCTTGACGCCAGGGTGGGGAGCTAATGAAAAACTGTTTTTT. Protein sequence: CASSLTPGWGANEKLFF.

The chain couples TRBV6-1 to TRBJ2-7; the D gene is possibly TRBD2 (7 bases). Germline assignment: CDR1 MNHNS and CDR2 SASEGT. V dropped 2 bases and J dropped 3 bases, with 11 bases sitting between them. The CDR3 runs to 14 residues. The CDR3 region is CASSEWGGLYEQYF. The CDR3, as DNA: TGTGCCAGCAGTGAATGGGGGGGGCTCTACGAGCAGTACTTC.

V gene TRBV19 combines with J gene TRBJ1-3; D ambiguous. Germline CDR1 reads LNHDA; CDR2 reads SQIVND (reference sequence). The CDR3 length is 12 residues. V gave up 9 bases and J gave up 0 bases, with 6 bases separating them. CDR3 amino acids: CASRTSGNTIYF. The CDR3 nucleotides read TGTGCCAGCAGGACCTCTGGAAACACCATATATTTT. Supplemented by reference TRBV19 and TRBJ1-3, the full variable domain reads DGGITQSPKYLFRKEGQNVTLSCEQNLNHDAMYWYRQDPGQGLRLIYYSQIVNDFQKGDIAEGYSVSREKKESFPLTVTSAQKNPTAFYLCASRTSGNTIYFGEGSWLTVV.

The chain has TRBV10-3 and TRBJ1-5, with TRBD1 matching over 9 bases. This CDR3 is 14 amino acids long. Germline trimming cut 9 bases from V and 5 bases from J; bases unmatched to any gene: 8. The V gene's germline CDR1 is ENHRY and CDR2 SYGVKD. CDR3 loop: CAIGTGRPHQPQHF. CDR3 sequence (DNA): TGTGCCATTGGGACAGGGAGGCCCCATCAGCCCCAGCATTTT.

This chain uses TRBV29-1 with TRBJ2-3; weak D call: TRBD1 (6 bases). V lost 3 bases and J 4 bases, leaving 14 bases between the germline ends. The CDR3 is made up of 14 amino acids. Germline V CDR1 and CDR2: SQVTM, ANQGSEA. The CDR3 DNA reads as TGCAGCGTTGACAGAACAGGGATGCCAGATACGCAGTATTTT. Encoded protein: CSVDRTGMPDTQYF.

The chain couples TRBV9 to TRBJ2-3; D remains unclear. The CDR3 is 12 amino acids. The V gene's germline CDR1 is SGDLS and CDR2 YYNGEE. The V end lost 4 bases, the J end lost 2 bases, and 5 bases lay between the germline ends. The CDR3 loop reads CASSPYTDTQYF. The CDR3 nucleotides read TGTGCCAGCAGCCCCTACACAGATACGCAGTATTTT.

This chain joins TRBV5-8 and TRBJ2-7; 7 bases agree with TRBD1. The CDR3 extends over 16 amino acids. CDR1 and CDR2 (germline): SGHTS, YDEGEE. V trimming: 3 bases; J trimming: 2 bases; junction bases outside the gene matches: 11. DNA for the CDR3: TGTGCCAGCAGCTCTTGGGGCCGGGACAGAGCCTACGAGCAGTACTTC. It is translated as CASSSWGRDRAYEQYF.

The chain recombines TRBV29-1 with TRBJ2-2; 12 bases match TRBD1. The trim removed 4 bases at V and 7 bases at J, leaving 10 bases unmatched. Germline loops: CDR1 SQVTM, CDR2 ANQGSEA. The CDR3 sequence is 16 residues long. CDR3 in DNA: TGCAGCGTTGCCGGGACAGGGGGCGCGAGAGACGGGGAGCTGTTTTTT. It is translated as CSVAGTGGARDGELFF.

The V call is TRBV7-2, the J call TRBJ2-1; TRBD1 agrees at 8 bases. The CDR3 length is 15 residues. Germline-derived CDR1 and CDR2 are SGHTA and FQGNSA. Germline trimming cut 1 base from V and 10 bases from J; bases unmatched to any gene: 9. CDR3 bases: TGTGCCAGCAGCTTAGACGGGCAGGGGGCTGGGGAGCAGTTCTTC. Translated: CASSLDGQGAGEQFF.

This clone was seen once. V gene TRBV9 combines with J gene TRBJ2-1, with 7 bases matching TRBD2. Germline trimming cut 0 bases from V and 10 bases from J; bases unmatched to any gene: 13. The CDR3 loop spans 16 amino acids. Per germline, CDR1 SGDLS and CDR2 YYNGEE. CDR3 nucleotide sequence: TGTGCCAGCAGCGTAGAGTTGCGGGAGCCCGGGGGGGAGCAGTTCTTC. This gives the protein CASSVELREPGGEQFF.

The chain carries TRBV7-9 and TRBJ2-1, with TRBD1 matching over 7 bases. This CDR3 has 17 amino acids. V trimming: 5 bases; J trimming: 3 bases; junction bases outside the gene matches: 13. Germline CDR1 reads SEHNR; CDR2 reads FQNEAQ (reference sequence). CDR3 nucleotides: TGTGCCAGCAGCCACTTCAACAGGGGAGCGAACTACAATGAGCAGTTCTTC. Translated: CASSHFNRGANYNEQFF.

This rearrangement joins TRBV6-5 to TRBJ1-1, with 7 bases identical to TRBD1. The CDR3 loop spans 15 amino acids. The junction had 5 bases not matched to a gene; V was cut back by 2 bases and J by 2 bases. The germline CDR1 and CDR2 sequences are MNHEY and SVGAGI. The CDR3 DNA follows: TGTGCCAGCAGTTACACAGGGGAGATCAACACTGAAGCTTTCTTT. It yields the protein CASSYTGEINTEAFF.

The genes are TRBV10-3 and TRBJ2-1, with 9 bases fitting TRBD2. Germline-derived CDR1 and CDR2 are ENHRY and SYGVKD. CDR3 size: 15 residues. Losses at the gene ends were 0 bases for V and 4 bases for J; bases not matched to a gene: 1. Here the CDR3 DNA reads TGTGCCATCAGTGAGTCTAGCGGGAGTTACAATGAGCAGTTCTTC. This encodes CAISESSGSYNEQFF.

This clone was counted between two and nine times. The chain joins TRBV18 to TRBJ1-5; D unresolved. The germline CDR1 and CDR2 sequences are KGHSH and LQKENI. This CDR3 comprises 15 residues. With 2 bases removed from V and 0 bases from J, the gap between germline ends came to 8 bases. This CDR3 reads CASSPAVGSNQPQHF. CDR3 DNA sequence: TGTGCCAGCTCACCAGCCGTGGGTAGCAATCAGCCCCAGCATTTT.

This chain uses TRBV6-5 with TRBJ2-5, with TRBD2 identical over 8 bases. Germline CDR1 MNHEY, CDR2 SVGAGI. The CDR3 length is 15 residues. V lost 2 bases, J lost 5 bases, and 7 bases stayed unmatched. CDR3 in DNA: TGTGCCAGCAGTTACCTTGGGAAGCGGGGGGAGACCCAGTACTTC. This encodes CASSYLGKRGETQYF.

The gene calls are TRBV18 and TRBJ2-2, with 7 bases aligning to TRBD1. V was clipped by 8 bases and J by 1 base; unmatched bases: 4. The CDR3 consists of 14 residues. Germline loops: CDR1 KGHSH, CDR2 LQKENI. The CDR3 is CASGRDRNTGELFF. The CDR3 DNA reads as TGTGCCAGCGGAAGGGACAGGAACACCGGGGAGCTGTTTTTT.

The chain joins TRBV13 to TRBJ2-7; D perhaps matches TRBD1 (6 bases). The CDR3 sequence is 17 residues long. Germline CDR1 PRHDT, CDR2 FYEKMQ (reference sequence). Trimming shortened V by 0 bases and J by 0 bases, and 15 bases separated the two germline ends. CDR3 protein: CASSLGSGQGISYEQYF. Written as DNA, the CDR3 is TGTGCCAGCAGCTTAGGGTCAGGGCAGGGGATCTCCTACGAGCAGTACTTC.